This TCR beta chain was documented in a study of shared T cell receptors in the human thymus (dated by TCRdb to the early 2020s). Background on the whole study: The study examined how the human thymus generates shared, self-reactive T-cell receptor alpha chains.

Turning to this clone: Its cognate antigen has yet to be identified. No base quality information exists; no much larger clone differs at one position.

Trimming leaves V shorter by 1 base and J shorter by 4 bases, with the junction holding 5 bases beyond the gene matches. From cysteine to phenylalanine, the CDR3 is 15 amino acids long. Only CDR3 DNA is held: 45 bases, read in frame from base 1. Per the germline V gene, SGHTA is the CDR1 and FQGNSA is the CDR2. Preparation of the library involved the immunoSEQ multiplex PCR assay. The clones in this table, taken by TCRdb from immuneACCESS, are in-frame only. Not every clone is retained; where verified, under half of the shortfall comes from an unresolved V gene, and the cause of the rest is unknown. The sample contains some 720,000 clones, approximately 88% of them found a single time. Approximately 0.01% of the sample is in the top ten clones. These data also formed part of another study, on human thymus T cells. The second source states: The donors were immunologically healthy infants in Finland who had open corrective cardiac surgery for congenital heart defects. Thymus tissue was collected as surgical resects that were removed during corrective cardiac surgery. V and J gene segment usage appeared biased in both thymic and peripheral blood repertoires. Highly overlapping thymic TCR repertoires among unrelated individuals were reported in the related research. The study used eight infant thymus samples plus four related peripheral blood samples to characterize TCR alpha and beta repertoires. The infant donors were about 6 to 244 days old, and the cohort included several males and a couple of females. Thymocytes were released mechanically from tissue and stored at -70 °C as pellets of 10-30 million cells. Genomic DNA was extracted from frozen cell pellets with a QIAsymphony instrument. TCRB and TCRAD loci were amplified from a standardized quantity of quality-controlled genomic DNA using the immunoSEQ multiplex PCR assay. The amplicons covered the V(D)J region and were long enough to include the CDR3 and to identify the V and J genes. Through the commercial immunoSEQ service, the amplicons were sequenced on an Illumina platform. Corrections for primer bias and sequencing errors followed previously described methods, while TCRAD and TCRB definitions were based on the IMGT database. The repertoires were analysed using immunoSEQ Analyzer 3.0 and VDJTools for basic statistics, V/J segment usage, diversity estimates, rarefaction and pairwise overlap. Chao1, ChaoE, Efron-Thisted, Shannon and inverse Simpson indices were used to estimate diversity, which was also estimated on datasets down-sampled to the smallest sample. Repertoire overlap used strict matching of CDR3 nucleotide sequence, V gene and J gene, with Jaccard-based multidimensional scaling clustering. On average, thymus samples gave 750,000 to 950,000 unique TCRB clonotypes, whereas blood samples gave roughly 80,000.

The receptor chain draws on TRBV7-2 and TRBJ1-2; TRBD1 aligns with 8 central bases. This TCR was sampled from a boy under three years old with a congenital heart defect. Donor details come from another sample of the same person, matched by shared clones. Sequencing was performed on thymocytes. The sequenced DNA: TGTGCCAGCAGCTTAGTTGAGACAGGGGCCTATGGCTACACCTTC. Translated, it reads CASSLVETGAYGYTF.